This TCR beta chain derives from a study of blood T cell repertoires in COVID-19. Study at large: PBMCs, B-cell-depleted T cells, or T cells provided the cDNA or gDNA that made up the material.

Trimming removed 7 bases from V and 0 bases from J, with 10 bases in between. Per the germline V gene, CDR1 is SNHLY and CDR2 is FYNNEI. This CDR3 comprises 15 residues. Assay used: immunoSEQ multiplex PCR; TCRdb lists only in-frame clones, some missing. The sample consists of tens of thousands of clones, 75% to 85% of them appearing once. The origin of this receptor is a woman aged 55-70 years with acute or convalescent COVID-19. The chain employs TRBV2 and TRBJ1-6; D is possibly TRBD1 (6 bases). The source material was peripheral blood. As DNA, the CDR3 is TGTGCCAGCAATAGAGGGGGCTCCTATAATTCACCCCTCCACTTT. Amino acids: CASNRGGSYNSPLHF.